This T cell receptor beta chain is drawn from a study of blood T cell repertoires in COVID-19. On the study more broadly: T cells, B-cell-depleted T cells, or PBMCs supplied cDNA or gDNA.

Assay used: immunoSEQ multiplex PCR; TCRdb lists only in-frame clones, some missing. The sample has roughly 200,000 clones, around four fifths seen once. From germline, CDR1 is SGHNT and CDR2 YYREEE (reference sequence). CDR3 length: 14 residues. V lost 3 bases, J lost 6 bases, and 8 bases stayed unmatched. This receptor was identified in a woman aged 80 or over with COVID-19, enrolled during active disease. The V gene is TRBV5-4, the J gene TRBJ2-7; TRBD2 matches at 8 bases. Sample: peripheral blood. CDR3 sequence reads: CASSSGGPYGEQYF. CDR3 coding DNA: TGTGCCAGCAGCTCGGGGGGGCCGTACGGCGAGCAGTACTTC.